This T cell receptor (beta chain) was sequenced for a study of Graves' ophthalmopathy and Graves' hyperthyroidism. After removal of 1 base from V and 3 bases from J, the junction contained 1 base not matched to a gene. CDR1 is MGHRA and CDR2 is YSYEKL in the germline V gene. The CDR3 loop spans 14 amino acids. Beta-chain TCR CDR3 regions were amplified from RNA transcripts. Following a first-round RT-PCR that used HTBI primers, a second-round multiplex PCR was carried out. TCRdb processed the multiplex PCR reads anew with MiXCR; each CDR3 protein has one entry. The table records hundreds of thousands of distinct CDR3 sequences, about 40% of them present only once. There are a few counts of this clonotype.

The receptor's source is an adult man with Graves' ophthalmopathy. This sequence joins TRBV4-1 and TRBJ1-2; 8 bases are shared with TRBD1. Sequenced material: peripheral blood. CDR3: CASSQVGQDYGYTF. Here the CDR3 DNA reads TGCGCCAGCAGCCAAGTGGGACAGGACTATGGCTACACCTTC.